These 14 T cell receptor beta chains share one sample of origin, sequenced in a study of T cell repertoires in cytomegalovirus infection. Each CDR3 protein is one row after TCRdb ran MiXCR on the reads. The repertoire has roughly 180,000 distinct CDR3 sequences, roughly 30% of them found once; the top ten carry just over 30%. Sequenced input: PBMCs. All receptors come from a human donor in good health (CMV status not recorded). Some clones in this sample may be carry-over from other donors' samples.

The CDR3 here is CASSPGVLNHPNEQFF. The CDR3 DNA follows: TGTGCCAGCTCACCAGGGGTGCTTAACCATCCTAATGAGCAGTTCTTC. J is TRBJ2-1 and V is TRBV18, with no clear D. The V gene's germline CDR1 is KGHSH and CDR2 LQKENI. The length of the CDR3 is 16 residues. Deletions cut 2 bases from V and 7 bases from J, with 18 bases between. Supplemented by reference TRBV18 and TRBJ2-1, the full variable domain reads NAGVMQNPRHLVRRRGQEARLRCSPMKGHSHVYWYRQLPEEGLKFMVYLQKENIIDESGMPKERFSAEFPKEGPSILRIQQVVRGDSAAYFCASSPGVLNHPNEQFFGPGTRLTVL.

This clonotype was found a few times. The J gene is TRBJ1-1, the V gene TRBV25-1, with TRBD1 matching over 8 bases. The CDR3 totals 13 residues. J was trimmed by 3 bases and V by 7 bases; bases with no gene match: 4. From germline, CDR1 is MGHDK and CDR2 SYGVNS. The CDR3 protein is CASIGQGYTEAFF. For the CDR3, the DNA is TGTGCCAGCATTGGACAGGGCTACACTGAAGCTTTCTTT.

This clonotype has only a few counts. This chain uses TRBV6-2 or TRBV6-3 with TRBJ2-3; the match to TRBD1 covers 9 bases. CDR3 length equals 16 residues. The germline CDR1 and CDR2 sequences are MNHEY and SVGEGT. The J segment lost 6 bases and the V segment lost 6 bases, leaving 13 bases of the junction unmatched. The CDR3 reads CASSSQDRGFGDTQYF. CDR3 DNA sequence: TGTGCCAGCAGCAGCCAGGACAGGGGCTTTGGGGATACGCAGTATTTT.

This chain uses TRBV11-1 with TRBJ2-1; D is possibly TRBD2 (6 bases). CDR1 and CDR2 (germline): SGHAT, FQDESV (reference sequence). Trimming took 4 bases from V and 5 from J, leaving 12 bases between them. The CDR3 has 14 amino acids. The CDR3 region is CASSSGLANNEQFF. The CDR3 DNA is TGTGCCAGCAGCTCGGGACTGGCTAACAATGAGCAGTTCTTC.

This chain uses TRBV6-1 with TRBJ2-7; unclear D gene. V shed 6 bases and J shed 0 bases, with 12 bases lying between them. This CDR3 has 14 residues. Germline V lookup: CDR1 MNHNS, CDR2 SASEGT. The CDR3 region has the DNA TGTGCCAGCAGCCCTACTGTCCTCTCCTACGAGCAGTACTTC. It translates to CASSPTVLSYEQYF.

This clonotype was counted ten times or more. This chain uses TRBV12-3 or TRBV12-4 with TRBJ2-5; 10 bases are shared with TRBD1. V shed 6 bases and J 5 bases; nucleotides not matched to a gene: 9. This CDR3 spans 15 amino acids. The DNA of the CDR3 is TGTGCCAGCAGCCCTGACAGGGGGCATGTGGAGACCCAGTACTTC. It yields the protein CASSPDRGHVETQYF.

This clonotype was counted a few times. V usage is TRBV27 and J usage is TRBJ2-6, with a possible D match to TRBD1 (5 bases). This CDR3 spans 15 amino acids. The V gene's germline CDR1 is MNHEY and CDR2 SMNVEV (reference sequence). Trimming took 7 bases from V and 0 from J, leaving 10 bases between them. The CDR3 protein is CASKQGYSGANVLTF. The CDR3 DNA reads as TGTGCCAGCAAGCAGGGCTACTCTGGGGCCAACGTCCTGACTTTC.

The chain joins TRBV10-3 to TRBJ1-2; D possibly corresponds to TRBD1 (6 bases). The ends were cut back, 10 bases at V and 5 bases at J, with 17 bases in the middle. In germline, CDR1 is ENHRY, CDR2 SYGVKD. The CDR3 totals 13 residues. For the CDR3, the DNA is TGTGCCACGAGTGGAGGGGGGACTTATGGCTACACCTTC. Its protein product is CATSGGGTYGYTF.

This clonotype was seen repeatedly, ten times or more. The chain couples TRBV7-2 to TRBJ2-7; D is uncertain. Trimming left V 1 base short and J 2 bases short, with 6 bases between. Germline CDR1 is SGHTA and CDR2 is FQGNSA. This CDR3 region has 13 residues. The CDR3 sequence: CASSLVVAYEQYF. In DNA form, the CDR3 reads TGTGCCAGCAGCTTAGTAGTAGCCTACGAGCAGTACTTC.

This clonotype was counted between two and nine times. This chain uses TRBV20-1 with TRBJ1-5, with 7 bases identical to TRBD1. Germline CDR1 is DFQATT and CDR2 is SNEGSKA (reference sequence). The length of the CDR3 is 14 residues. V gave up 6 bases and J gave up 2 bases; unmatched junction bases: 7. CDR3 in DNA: TGCAGTGCCATGGACAGGCGGGGCAATCAGCCCCAGCATTTT. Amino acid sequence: CSAMDRRGNQPQHF.

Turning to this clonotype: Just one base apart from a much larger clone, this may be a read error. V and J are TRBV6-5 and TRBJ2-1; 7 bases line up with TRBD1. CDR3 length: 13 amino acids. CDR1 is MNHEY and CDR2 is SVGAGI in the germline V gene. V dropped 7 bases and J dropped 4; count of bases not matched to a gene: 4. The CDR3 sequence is CASTSTGYNEQFF. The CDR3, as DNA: TGTGCCAGCACCTCGACAGGGTACAATGAGCAGTTCTTC.

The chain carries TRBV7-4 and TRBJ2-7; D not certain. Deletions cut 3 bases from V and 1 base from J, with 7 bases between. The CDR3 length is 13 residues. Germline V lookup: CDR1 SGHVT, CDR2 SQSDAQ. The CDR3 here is CASSFLESYEQYF. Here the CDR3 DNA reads TGTGCCAGCAGCTTTTTGGAATCCTACGAGCAGTACTTC.

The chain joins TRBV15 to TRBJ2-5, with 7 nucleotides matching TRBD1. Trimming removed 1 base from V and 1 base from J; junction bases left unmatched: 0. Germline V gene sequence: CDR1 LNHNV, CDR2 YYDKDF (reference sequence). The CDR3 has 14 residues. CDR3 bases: TGTGCCACCAGCAGAGGGACAGGCCAAGAGACCCAGTACTTC. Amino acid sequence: CATSRGTGQETQYF. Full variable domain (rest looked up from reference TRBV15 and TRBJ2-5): DAMVIQNPRYQVTQFGKPVTLSCSQTLNHNVMYWYQQKSSQAPKLLFHYYDKDFNNEADTPDNFQSRRPNTSFCFLDIRSPGLGDTAMYLCATSRGTGQETQYFGPGTRLLVL.

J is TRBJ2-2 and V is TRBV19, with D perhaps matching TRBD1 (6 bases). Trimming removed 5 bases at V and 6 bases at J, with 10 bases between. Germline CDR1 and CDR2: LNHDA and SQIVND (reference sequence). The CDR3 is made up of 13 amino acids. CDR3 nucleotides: TGTGCCAGTAGTGTGCAGGGGCCCGGGGAGCTGTTTTTT. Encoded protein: CASSVQGPGELFF.